This T cell receptor (beta chain) is drawn from a study of beta chain features in type 1 diabetes. About the research overall: Cell yields, gender and age were similar in healthy donors and patients.

Overall study findings and caveats: More deletions and fewer insertions at VDJ junctions were found in patients with type 1 diabetes.

CDR1 SGHRS and CDR2 YFSETQ come from the germline V gene. V lost 6 bases, J lost 1 base, and 16 bases lay in between. The CDR3 consists of 15 residues. TCRB transcripts that were expressed got sequenced, as all of the isolated RNA had been reverse transcribed. The protocol was immunoSEQ multiplex PCR, while the TCRdb copy is restricted to in-frame clones and leaves out a portion. The profile shows about 320,000 clones, approximately 15% of them singletons. For this clone: Antigen: not known.

The clonotype originates from a man between 25 and 39 years old in good health. Sequenced input: central memory CD4+ T cells from blood. The chain links TRBV5-1 to TRBJ2-5, with D unclear. The CDR3 reads CASTISSVPQETQYF. The CDR3 DNA is TGCGCCAGCACGATAAGCTCGGTGCCCCAAGAGACCCAGTACTTC.